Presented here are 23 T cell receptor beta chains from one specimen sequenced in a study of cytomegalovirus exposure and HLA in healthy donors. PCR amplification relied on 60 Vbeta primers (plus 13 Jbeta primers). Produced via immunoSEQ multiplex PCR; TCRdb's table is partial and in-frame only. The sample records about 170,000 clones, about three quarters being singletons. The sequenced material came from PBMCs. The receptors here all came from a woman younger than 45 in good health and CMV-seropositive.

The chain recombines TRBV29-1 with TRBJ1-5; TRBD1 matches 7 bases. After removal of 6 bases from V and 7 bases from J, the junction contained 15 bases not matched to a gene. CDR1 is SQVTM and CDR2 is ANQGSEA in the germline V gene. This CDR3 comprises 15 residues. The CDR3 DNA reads TGCAGCGTCGCATCCGAAGGGGGCGCGGGGCAGCCCCAGCATTTT. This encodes CSVASEGGAGQPQHF.

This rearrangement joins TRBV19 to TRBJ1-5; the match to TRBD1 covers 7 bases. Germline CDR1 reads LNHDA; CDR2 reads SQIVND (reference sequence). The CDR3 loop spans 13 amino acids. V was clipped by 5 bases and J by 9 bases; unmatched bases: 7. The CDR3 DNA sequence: TGTGCCAGTAGTCCGACAGGGCGGGGGCCCCAGCATTTT. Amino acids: CASSPTGRGPQHF.

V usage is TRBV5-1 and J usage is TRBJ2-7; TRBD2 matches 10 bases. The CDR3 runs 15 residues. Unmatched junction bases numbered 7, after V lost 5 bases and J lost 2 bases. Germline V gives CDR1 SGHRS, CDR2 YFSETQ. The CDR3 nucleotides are TGCGCCAGCAGTGAGACTAGCGGGTTCACCTACGAGCAGTACTTC. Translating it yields CASSETSGFTYEQYF.

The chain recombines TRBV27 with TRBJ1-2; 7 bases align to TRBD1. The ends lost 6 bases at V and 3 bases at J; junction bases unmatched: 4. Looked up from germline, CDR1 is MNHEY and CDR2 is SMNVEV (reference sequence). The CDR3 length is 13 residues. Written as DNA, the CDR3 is TGTGCCAGCAGAAGGGACAGAGACTATGGCTACACCTTC. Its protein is CASRRDRDYGYTF.

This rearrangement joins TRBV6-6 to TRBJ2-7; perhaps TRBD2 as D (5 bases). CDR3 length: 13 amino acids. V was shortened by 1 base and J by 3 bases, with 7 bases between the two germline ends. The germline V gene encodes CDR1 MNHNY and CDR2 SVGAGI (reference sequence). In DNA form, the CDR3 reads TGTGCCAGCAGTTACTTCGGGGACTACGAGCAGTACTTC. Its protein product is CASSYFGDYEQYF.

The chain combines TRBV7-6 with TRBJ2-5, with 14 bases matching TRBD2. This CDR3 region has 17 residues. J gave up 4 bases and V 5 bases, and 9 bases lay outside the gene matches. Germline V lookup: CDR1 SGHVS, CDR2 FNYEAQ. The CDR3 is CASSPRLAGGNRETQYF. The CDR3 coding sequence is TGTGCCAGCAGCCCCCGACTAGCGGGAGGGAATCGAGAGACCCAGTACTTC.

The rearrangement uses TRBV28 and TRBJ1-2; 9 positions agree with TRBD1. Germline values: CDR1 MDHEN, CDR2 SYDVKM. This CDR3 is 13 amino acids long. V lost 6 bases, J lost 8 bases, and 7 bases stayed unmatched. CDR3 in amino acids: CASRSTGGAGYTF. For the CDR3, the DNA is TGTGCCAGCAGATCTACAGGGGGCGCGGGCTACACCTTC.

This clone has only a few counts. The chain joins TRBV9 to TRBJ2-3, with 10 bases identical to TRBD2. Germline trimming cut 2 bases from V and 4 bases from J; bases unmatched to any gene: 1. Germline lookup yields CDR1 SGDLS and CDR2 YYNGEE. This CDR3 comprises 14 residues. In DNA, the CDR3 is TGTGCCAGCAGCGTTGGGACTAGCGCAGATACGCAGTATTTT. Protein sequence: CASSVGTSADTQYF.

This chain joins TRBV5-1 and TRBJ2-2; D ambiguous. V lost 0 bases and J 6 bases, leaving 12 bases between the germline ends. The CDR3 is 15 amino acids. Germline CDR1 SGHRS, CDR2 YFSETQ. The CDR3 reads CASSLATQLSGELFF. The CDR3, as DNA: TGCGCCAGCAGCTTGGCGACACAGTTGTCCGGGGAGCTGTTTTTT.

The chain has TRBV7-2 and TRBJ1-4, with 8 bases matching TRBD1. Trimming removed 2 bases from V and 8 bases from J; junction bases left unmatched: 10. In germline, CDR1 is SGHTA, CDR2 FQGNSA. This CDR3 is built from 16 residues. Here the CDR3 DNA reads TGTGCCAGCAGCTTAAACGGACAGGGAGTTTTGGAAAAACTGTTTTTT. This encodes CASSLNGQGVLEKLFF.

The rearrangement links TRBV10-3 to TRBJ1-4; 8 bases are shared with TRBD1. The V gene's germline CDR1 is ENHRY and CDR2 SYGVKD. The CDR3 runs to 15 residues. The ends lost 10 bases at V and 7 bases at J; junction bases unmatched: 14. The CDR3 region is CATSPIDRGGEKLFF. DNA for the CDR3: TGTGCCACCTCTCCGATCGACAGGGGAGGTGAAAAACTGTTTTTT.

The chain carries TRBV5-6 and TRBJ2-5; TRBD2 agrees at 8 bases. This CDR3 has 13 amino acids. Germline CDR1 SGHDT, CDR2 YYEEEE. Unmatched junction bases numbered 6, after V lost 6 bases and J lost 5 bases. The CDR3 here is CASTGGDGETQYF. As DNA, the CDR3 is TGTGCCAGCACGGGAGGGGATGGGGAGACCCAGTACTTC.

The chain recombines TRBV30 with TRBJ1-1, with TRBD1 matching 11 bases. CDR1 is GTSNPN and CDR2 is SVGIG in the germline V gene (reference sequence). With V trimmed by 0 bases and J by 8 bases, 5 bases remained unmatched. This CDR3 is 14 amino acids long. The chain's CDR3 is CAWSVGTGGAEAFF. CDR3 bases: TGTGCCTGGAGTGTAGGGACAGGGGGGGCCGAAGCTTTCTTT.

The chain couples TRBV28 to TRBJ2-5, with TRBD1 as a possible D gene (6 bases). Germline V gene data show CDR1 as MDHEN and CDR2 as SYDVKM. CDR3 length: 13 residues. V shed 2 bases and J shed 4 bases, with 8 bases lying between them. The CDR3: CASSLQGRETQYF. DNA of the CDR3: TGTGCCAGCAGTTTACAGGGGCGAGAGACCCAGTACTTC.

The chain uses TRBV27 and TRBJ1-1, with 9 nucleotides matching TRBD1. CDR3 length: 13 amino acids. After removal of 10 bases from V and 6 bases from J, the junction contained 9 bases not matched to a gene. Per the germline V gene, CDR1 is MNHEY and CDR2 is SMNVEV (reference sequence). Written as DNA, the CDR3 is TGTGCCACCCATAGGGACAGGGACTCTGAAGCTTTCTTT. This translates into CATHRDRDSEAFF.

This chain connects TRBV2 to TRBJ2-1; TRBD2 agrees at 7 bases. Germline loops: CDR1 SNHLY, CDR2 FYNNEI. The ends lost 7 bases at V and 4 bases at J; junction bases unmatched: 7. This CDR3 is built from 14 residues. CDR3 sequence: CASTGGRVYNEQFF. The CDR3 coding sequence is TGTGCCAGCACCGGAGGGAGGGTATACAATGAGCAGTTCTTC. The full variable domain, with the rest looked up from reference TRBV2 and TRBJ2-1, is EPEVTQTPSHQVTQMGQEVILRCVPISNHLYFYWYRQILGQKVEFLVSFYNNEISEKSEIFDDQFSVERPDGSNFTLKIRSTKLEDSAMYFCASTGGRVYNEQFFGPGTRLTVL.

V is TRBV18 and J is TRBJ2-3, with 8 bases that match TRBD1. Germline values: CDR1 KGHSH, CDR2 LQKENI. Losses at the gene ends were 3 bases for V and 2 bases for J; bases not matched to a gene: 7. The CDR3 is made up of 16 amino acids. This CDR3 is CASSPQGALVTDTQYF. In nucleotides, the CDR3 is TGTGCCAGCTCACCTCAGGGGGCCCTGGTCACAGATACGCAGTATTTT.

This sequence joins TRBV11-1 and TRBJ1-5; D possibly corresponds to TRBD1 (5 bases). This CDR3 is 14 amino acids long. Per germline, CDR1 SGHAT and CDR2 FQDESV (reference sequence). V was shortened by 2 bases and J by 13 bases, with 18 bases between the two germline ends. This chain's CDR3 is CASSLSPGGSPQHF. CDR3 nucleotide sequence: TGTGCCAGCAGCTTAAGTCCCGGGGGGTCGCCACAGCATTTT.

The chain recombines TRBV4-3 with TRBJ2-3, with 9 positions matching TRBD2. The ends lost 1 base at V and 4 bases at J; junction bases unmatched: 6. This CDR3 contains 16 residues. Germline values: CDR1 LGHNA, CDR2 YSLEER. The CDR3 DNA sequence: TGCGCCAGCAGCCAAGCCTGGGCGGGAGGGGCAGATACGCAGTATTTT. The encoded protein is CASSQAWAGGADTQYF.

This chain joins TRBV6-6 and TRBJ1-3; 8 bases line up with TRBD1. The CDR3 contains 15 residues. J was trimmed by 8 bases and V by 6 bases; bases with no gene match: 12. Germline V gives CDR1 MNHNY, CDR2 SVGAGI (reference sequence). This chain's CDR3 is CASRTTRTGIDTIYF. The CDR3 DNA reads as TGTGCCAGCAGGACCACTCGGACAGGGATAGACACCATATATTTT.

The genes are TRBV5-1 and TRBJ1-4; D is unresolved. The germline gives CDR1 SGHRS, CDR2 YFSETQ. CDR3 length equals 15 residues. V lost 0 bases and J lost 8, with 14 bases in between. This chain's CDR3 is CASSLALGRDEKLFF. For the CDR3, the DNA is TGCGCCAGCAGCTTGGCACTTGGGCGTGACGAAAAACTGTTTTTT.

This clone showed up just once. The CDR3 DNA reads TGTGCCAGCAGCGTAGAATTCGGCCGGGCGGGAGTCGTCTACAATGAGCAGTTCTTC. Its translation: CASSVEFGRAGVVYNEQFF. The J gene is TRBJ2-1, the V gene TRBV9; the match to TRBD2 covers 7 bases. J gave up 3 bases and V 0 bases, and 15 bases lay outside the gene matches. Per germline, CDR1 SGDLS and CDR2 YYNGEE. CDR3 length equals 19 residues.

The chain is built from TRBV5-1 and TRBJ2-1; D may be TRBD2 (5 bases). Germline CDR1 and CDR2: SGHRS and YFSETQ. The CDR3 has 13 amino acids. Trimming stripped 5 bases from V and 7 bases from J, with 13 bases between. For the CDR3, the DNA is TGCGCCAGCAGTACCGGGGTCCAGAATGAGCAGTTCTTC. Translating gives CASSTGVQNEQFF.